A selection of T cell receptor beta chains follows, all from one sample in a study of CD8+ T cells in alopecia areata. This table comes from immunoSEQ multiplex PCR, and its TCRdb copy is limited to in-frame clones, with some not included. Counted here are some 170,000 clones, roughly 63% occurring once; the ten biggest clones make up roughly 17%. The sample was CD4+ T cells sorted from blood, taken at approximately week 56, from a patient treated with tofacitinib. These receptors came from a human donor with alopecia areata. The CDR3 runs from the conserved cysteine through the conserved F or W. A D gene is named only where the DNA matches it firmly. The size entry is marked missing in some rows and otherwise reads once, few, many or a size class.

d_call,j_call,v_call,clone_size,cdr3_aa,cdr3_nt
TRBD1,TRBJ2-2,TRBV29-1,-,CSVGRGPTGELFF,TGCAGCGTTGGTAGGGGGCCGACCGGGGAGCTGTTTTTT
TRBD1,TRBJ2-7,TRBV6-5,-,CASTRDRGYEQYF,TGTGCCAGCACCCGGGACAGGGGATACGAGCAGTACTTC
-,TRBJ2-6,TRBV4-1,-,CASSQQPDSGANVLTF,TGCGCCAGCAGCCAACAGCCGGACTCTGGGGCCAACGTCCTGACTTTC
-,TRBJ2-2,TRBV5-1,-,CASTLDQFTGELFF,TGCGCCAGCACCCTAGATCAGTTCACCGGGGAGCTGTTTTTT
-,TRBJ2-5,TRBV7-3,-,CASSLGGGSQETQYF,TGTGCCAGCAGCTTGGGGGGCGGCAGTCAAGAGACCCAGTACTTC
-,TRBJ1-6,TRBV7-2,once,CASTHGRGGRSPLHF,TGTGCCAGCACCCACGGGCGGGGGGGTAGGTCACCCCTCCACTTT
-,TRBJ2-7,TRBV5-1,-,CASSLASGTDGYEQYF,TGCGCCAGCAGCTTGGCCTCCGGGACGGACGGTTACGAGCAGTACTTC
TRBD1,TRBJ1-2,TRBV5-1,-,CASSLLAGVQGSGYTF,TGCGCCAGCAGCTTGTTGGCGGGGGTACAGGGGAGCGGCTACACCTTC
TRBD2,TRBJ2-3,TRBV4-1,-,CASSQPTSGGADTQYF,TGCGCCAGCAGCCAACCGACTAGCGGGGGGGCCGATACGCAGTATTTT
-,TRBJ1-2,TRBV29-1,-,CSAAPARNYGYTF,TGCAGCGCCGCCCCGGCCAGGAACTATGGCTACACCTTC
-,TRBJ2-7,TRBV9,-,CASSVDPGQTYEQYF,TGTGCCAGCAGCGTAGACCCCGGACAGACCTACGAGCAGTACTTC
TRBD1,TRBJ1-5,TRBV19,few,CASKKTGVNQPQHF,TGTGCCAGTAAGAAGACAGGGGTAAATCAGCCCCAGCATTTT
-,TRBJ1-2,TRBV7-8,-,CASSPPPPTYGYTF,TGTGCCAGCAGCCCTCCTCCCCCTACCTATGGCTACACCTTC
-,TRBJ1-2,TRBV7-2,-,CASSLRGGQSDYGYTF,TGTGCCAGCAGCCTTCGCGGCGGACAGTCAGACTATGGCTACACCTTC
-,TRBJ2-4,TRBV25-1,-,CASSESGAGKKDIQYF,TGTGCCAGCAGTGAAAGTGGTGCAGGGAAGAAGGACATTCAGTACTTC
TRBD1,TRBJ1-5,TRBV4-1,-,CASSQAASRTGHSNQPQHF,TGCGCCAGCAGCCAAGCCGCTTCCCGGACAGGTCATAGCAATCAGCCCCAGCATTTT
-,TRBJ2-5,TRBV25-1,-,CASSEFTGKLRQETQYF,TGTGCCAGCAGTGAGTTTACGGGAAAACTCCGCCAAGAGACCCAGTACTTC
TRBD1,TRBJ2-7,TRBV27,few,CASSLNPPGGREQYF,TGTGCCAGCAGTTTAAATCCCCCAGGGGGCCGGGAGCAGTACTTC
TRBD2,TRBJ2-7,TRBV5-1,-,CASSLGAGDIYEQYF,TGCGCCAGCAGCTTGGGAGCGGGGGATATCTACGAGCAGTACTTC
-,TRBJ2-4,TRBV15,few,CATSRDKGTVDIQYF,TGTGCCACCAGCAGAGATAAGGGGACGGTGGACATTCAGTACTTC
-,TRBJ2-5,TRBV29-1,-,CSVAEGQETQYF,TGCAGCGTCGCAGAGGGACAAGAGACCCAGTACTTC
-,TRBJ1-5,TRBV27,-,CASTPGDGNQPQHF,TGTGCCAGCACCCCAGGGGATGGGAATCAGCCCCAGCATTTT
-,TRBJ2-4,TRBV6-5,few,CASSYSIDRKNIQYF,TGTGCCAGCAGTTACTCCATTGACAGGAAAAACATTCAGTACTTC
-,TRBJ2-3,TRBV6-6,-,CASRIIAGTDTQYF,TGTGCCAGCAGAATCATAGCAGGCACAGATACGCAGTATTTT
-,TRBJ1-2,TRBV29-1,-,CSVRGNYGYTF,TGCAGCGTGCGGGGGAACTATGGCTACACCTTC
TRBD2,TRBJ2-3,TRBV2,-,CASHRTSGLTDTQYF,TGTGCCAGTCACCGGACTAGCGGACTCACAGATACGCAGTATTTT
TRBD2,TRBJ2-4,TRBV6-6,-,CASSGREAKNIQYF,TGTGCCAGCAGCGGGCGGGAGGCCAAAAACATTCAGTACTTC
-,TRBJ1-3,TRBV30,-,CAWSQGPGNTIYF,TGTGCCTGGAGTCAGGGACCCGGAAACACCATATATTTT
-,TRBJ2-2,TRBV29-1,-,CSVRASSTGELFF,TGCAGCGTTAGGGCCTCCTCCACCGGGGAGCTGTTTTTT
TRBD2,TRBJ2-3,TRBV30,-,CAWSAGLAITDTQYF,TGTGCCTGGAGTGCGGGACTAGCGATAACAGATACGCAGTATTTT
-,TRBJ1-1,TRBV2,once,CASSPYMNTEAFF,TGTGCCAGCAGTCCCTACATGAACACTGAAGCTTTCTTT
-,TRBJ2-5,TRBV10-3,-,CAISPAGSQETQYF,TGTGCCATCAGCCCGGCGGGGTCCCAAGAGACCCAGTACTTC
-,TRBJ1-3,TRBV29-1,few,CSVLTIGNTIYF,TGCAGCGTCCTCACCATAGGAAACACCATATATTTT
TRBD1,TRBJ2-3,TRBV23-1,-,CASSSDREIQKTSTDTQYF,TGCGCCAGCAGTTCGGACAGGGAAATTCAAAAAACTAGCACAGATACGCAGTATTTT
-,TRBJ2-7,TRBV5-1,-,CASSPPGTGAYEQYF,TGCGCCAGCAGCCCTCCAGGGACGGGGGCCTACGAGCAGTACTTC
TRBD2,TRBJ2-5,TRBV30,few,CAWSAAGGPQETQYF,TGTGCCTGGAGTGCGGCGGGGGGCCCCCAAGAGACCCAGTACTTC
-,TRBJ1-1,TRBV11-2,few,CASSLVGINTEAFF,TGTGCCAGCAGCTTAGTTGGGATCAACACTGAAGCTTTCTTT
-,TRBJ2-7,TRBV7-2,-,CASKRLEVYEQYF,TGTGCCAGCAAGAGACTAGAAGTCTACGAGCAGTACTTC
-,TRBJ1-5,TRBV7-9,once,CASSLGGDFQPQHF,TGTGCCAGCAGCTTAGGTGGGGATTTTCAGCCCCAGCATTTT
-,TRBJ2-4,TRBV4-1,-,CASSPGAKQGVRNIQYF,TGCGCCAGCAGCCCAGGGGCCAAACAGGGAGTCAGGAACATTCAGTACTTC
-,TRBJ2-2,TRBV20-1,-,CSAGRTGELFF,TGCAGTGCGGGCAGGACCGGGGAGCTGTTTTTT
-,TRBJ1-5,TRBV5-4,-,CASSPGHYTDQPQHF,TGTGCCAGCAGCCCCGGACATTATACCGATCAGCCCCAGCATTTT
-,TRBJ2-7,TRBV5-1,-,CASSLMTTRSSYEQYF,TGCGCCAGCAGCTTGATGACCACCCGGTCATCCTACGAGCAGTACTTC
-,TRBJ2-3,TRBV19,-,CASSYTRASWDTQYF,TGTGCCAGTAGTTACACTCGGGCCTCCTGGGATACGCAGTATTTT
TRBD2,TRBJ2-5,TRBV30,-,CAWRLRLAETQYF,TGTGCCTGGAGGTTGAGACTAGCGGAGACCCAGTACTTC